This T cell receptor beta chain was retrieved from a study of vaccination effects on CD4 cells after COVID-19. Overall study context: Sampling occurred a median 72 days post second dose, range 14 to 241.

Study findings and constraints: Marked clonal contraction of both clone types appeared late after vaccination.

In the ViraFEST assay, antigen-specific CD4+ clonotypes were identified by expansion after peptide-pool stimulation. At the end of about 9 days of culture, CD4+ T cells were isolated. Two doses of BNT162b2 or mRNA-1273 vaccine were administered to participants. Using immunoSEQ multiplex PCR, the repertoire was profiled, and TCRdb retains in-frame clones only, with some absent. The data show around 16,000 clones, roughly 70% seen once. Concerning this clone: Its antigen remains unknown.

This CDR3 spans 17 amino acids. Germline V lookup: CDR1 LGHDT, CDR2 YNNKEL (reference sequence). V was pared by 0 bases and J by 0 bases, with 12 bases between. The clonotype originates from a human donor who received a COVID-19 vaccine. The material sequenced was CD4+ T cells from PBMCs cultured with SARS-CoV-2 spike peptides, taken after COVID-19 vaccination. The chain has TRBV3-1 (or the pseudogene TRBV3-2) and TRBJ1-3; no clear D gene. The CDR3 spells CASSQDGFTYSGNTIYF. CDR3 nucleotides: TGTGCCAGCAGCCAAGATGGGTTCACATACTCTGGAAACACCATATATTTT.